Each of the 5 T cell receptor beta chains below was sequenced from the same sample in a study of memory CD4+ T cells and cytomegalovirus serostatus. Only in-frame clones appear in the TCRdb table, and some are missing; sequencing was by immunoSEQ multiplex PCR. This table holds over 25,000 clones, more than 75% found once. The sort gate was single viable CD3+CD4+CD8-CD45RO+ cells for memory CD4+ T cells. Sequenced material: memory CD4+ T cells from blood. The receptors stem from an adult in good health and CMV-seronegative.

The chain combines TRBV15 with TRBJ1-2, with unresolved D. From germline, CDR1 is LNHNV and CDR2 YYDKDF (reference sequence). Between the trimmed V and J ends, which lost 0 bases and 7 bases, there was a span of 6 bases. This CDR3 region has 12 residues. The CDR3 coding sequence is TGTGCCACCAGCAGAGACCTTACTGGCTACACCTTC. Its translation: CATSRDLTGYTF.

This sequence joins TRBV28 and TRBJ2-7, with 13 bases lining up with TRBD2. The CDR3 contains 16 residues. With 6 bases clipped from V and 2 bases from J, the junction kept 7 bases outside the gene matches. Germline V gene sequence: CDR1 MDHEN, CDR2 SYDVKM. DNA for the CDR3: TGTGCCAGCAGACAGAGGACTAGCGGGGGACCCTACGAGCAGTACTTC. It encodes CASRQRTSGGPYEQYF. Supplemented by reference TRBV28 and TRBJ2-7, the full variable domain reads DVKVTQSSRYLVKRTGEKVFLECVQDMDHENMFWYRQDPGLGLRLIYFSYDVKMKEKGDIPEGYSVSREKKERFSLILESASTNQTSMYLCASRQRTSGGPYEQYFGPGTRLTVT.

This chain uses TRBV2 with TRBJ2-5, with D possibly matching TRBD1 (6 bases). The CDR3 covers 12 residues. Germline V gene data show CDR1 as SNHLY and CDR2 as FYNNEI. V dropped 9 bases and J dropped 4 bases, with 12 bases sitting between them. DNA for the CDR3: TGTGCCAGGGGGCAGGGGAGAGAGACCCAGTACTTC. Translation: CARGQGRETQYF.

V is TRBV21-1 and J is TRBJ2-3. TRBV21-1 is a documented pseudogene. The CDR3 loop spans 13 amino acids. This chain's CDR3 is CASSTGPPHTQYF. CDR3 DNA sequence: TGTGCCAGCAGCACCGGACCGCCACATACGCAGTATTTT.

A single count supports this clone. The junction shows a germline mismatch at one end, possibly a read error. The chain employs TRBV28 and TRBJ1-2; the match to TRBD1 covers 9 bases. Germline CDR1 and CDR2: MDHEN and SYDVKM. The CDR3 length is 14 residues. The CDR3 sequence: CASLKGGTGPLRRF. The CDR3 DNA reads as TGTGCCAGCCTAAAGGGAGGGACAGGGCCCCTTCGTCGCTTC.